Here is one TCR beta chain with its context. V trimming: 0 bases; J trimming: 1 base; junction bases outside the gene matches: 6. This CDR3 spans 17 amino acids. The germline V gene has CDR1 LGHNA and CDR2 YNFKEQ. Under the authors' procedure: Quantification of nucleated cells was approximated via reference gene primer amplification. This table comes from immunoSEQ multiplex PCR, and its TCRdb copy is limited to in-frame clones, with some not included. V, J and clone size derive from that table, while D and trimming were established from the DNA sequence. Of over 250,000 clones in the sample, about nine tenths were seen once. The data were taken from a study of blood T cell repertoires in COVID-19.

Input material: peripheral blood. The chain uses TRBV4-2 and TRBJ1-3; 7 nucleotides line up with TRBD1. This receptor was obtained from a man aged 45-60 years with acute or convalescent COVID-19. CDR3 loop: CASSQDRTTGSGNTIYF. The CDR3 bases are TGTGCCAGCAGCCAAGATAGAACGACAGGGTCTGGAAACACCATATATTTT.